A selection of T cell receptor beta chains follows, all from one sample in a study of blood T cell repertoires in COVID-19. Profiling relied on immunoSEQ multiplex PCR, and the TCRdb table lists in-frame clones only, not all of them. There are about 250,000 clones in the sample; roughly nine tenths occur only once, and under 3% lies in the top ten. The sequenced material came from PBMCs or T cells enriched from blood (not recorded which). The receptor source for this set is a woman younger than 35 who had recovered from COVID-19. Both conserved end residues are part of each CDR3. A D gene is named only where the DNA matches it firmly. The size of a clone is reported for some rows only, either as once, few or many, or as a class for expanded clones.

d_gene: TRBD1
j_gene: TRBJ1-1
abundance: -
v_gene: TRBV25-1
len: 15
CDR3nt: TGTGCCAGCAGTGAATCTACAGGGGTGAACACTGAAGCTTTCTTT
CDR3aa: CASSESTGVNTEAFF

d_gene: TRBD2
j_gene: TRBJ2-3
abundance: -
v_gene: TRBV11-2
len: 17
CDR3nt: TGTGCCAGCAGCTTAAGAGGTAGCGGGGGGGGCCGGGATACGCAGTATTTT
CDR3aa: CASSLRGSGGGRDTQYF

d_gene: TRBD2
j_gene: TRBJ2-3
abundance: -
v_gene: TRBV7-2
len: 15
CDR3nt: TGTGCCAGCAGGGCAACGGGGGGGCCAAAAGATACGCAGTATTTT
CDR3aa: CASRATGGPKDTQYF

d_gene: -
j_gene: TRBJ2-6
abundance: -
v_gene: TRBV15
len: 17
CDR3nt: TGTGCCACCAGCAGAGTCTCTCAGACGGGTGGGGCCAACGTCCTGACTTTC
CDR3aa: CATSRVSQTGGANVLTF

d_gene: -
j_gene: TRBJ1-5
abundance: -
v_gene: TRBV28
len: 16
CDR3nt: TGTGCCAGCAGTTTAGCGGCAGGGCTATTTAATCAGCCCCAGCATTTT
CDR3aa: CASSLAAGLFNQPQHF

d_gene: -
j_gene: TRBJ1-2
abundance: -
v_gene: TRBV5-1
len: 15
CDR3nt: TGCGCCAGCAGCGCCTACAGGGTGGCTAACTATGGCTACACCTTC
CDR3aa: CASSAYRVANYGYTF

d_gene: -
j_gene: TRBJ1-5
abundance: -
v_gene: TRBV7-9
len: 12
CDR3nt: TGTGCCAGCAGCATGAGCCGGGAGCCCCAGCATTTT
CDR3aa: CASSMSREPQHF

d_gene: -
j_gene: TRBJ2-3
abundance: -
v_gene: TRBV13
len: 14
CDR3nt: TGTGCCAGCAGCACGACAGGGAGGACAGATACGCAGTATTTT
CDR3aa: CASSTTGRTDTQYF

d_gene: -
j_gene: TRBJ1-2
abundance: -
v_gene: TRBV19
len: 14
CDR3nt: TGTGCCAGTAGTATACTTCAGGGTGAGAATGGCTACACCTTC
CDR3aa: CASSILQGENGYTF

d_gene: TRBD1
j_gene: TRBJ1-2
abundance: -
v_gene: TRBV11-2
len: 15
CDR3nt: TGTGCCAGCAGCTTAGATTCGACAGGGGGCTATGGCTACACCTTC
CDR3aa: CASSLDSTGGYGYTF

d_gene: -
j_gene: TRBJ1-4
abundance: -
v_gene: TRBV7-9
len: 18
CDR3nt: TGTGCCAGCAGCTTAGGTTCATCTCGCCCAGGGGCGACCGAAAAACTGTTTTTT
CDR3aa: CASSLGSSRPGATEKLFF

d_gene: TRBD2
j_gene: TRBJ2-5
abundance: -
v_gene: TRBV7-9
len: 16
CDR3nt: TGTGCCAGCAGCCCCGGGACTAGCGGCAATGAAGAGACCCAGTACTTC
CDR3aa: CASSPGTSGNEETQYF

d_gene: -
j_gene: TRBJ1-5
abundance: -
v_gene: TRBV7-8
len: 16
CDR3nt: TGTGCCAGCAGCTTAGTATCAGGGTACAGCAATCAGCCCCAGCATTTT
CDR3aa: CASSLVSGYSNQPQHF

d_gene: TRBD2
j_gene: TRBJ2-1
abundance: -
v_gene: TRBV30
len: 17
CDR3nt: TGTGCCTGCCCCAGTAGCGGGGGCCCGAGCTCCTACAATGAGCAGTTCTTC
CDR3aa: CACPSSGGPSSYNEQFF

d_gene: -
j_gene: TRBJ1-2
abundance: -
v_gene: TRBV10-3
len: 14
CDR3nt: TGTGCCATCAGTGAGTCGACGCAGCACGGGGGCTACACCTTC
CDR3aa: CAISESTQHGGYTF

d_gene: -
j_gene: TRBJ2-3
abundance: -
v_gene: TRBV6-2/TRBV6-3
len: 13
CDR3nt: TGTGCCAGCAGTGTATGGAGTGCAGATACGCAGTATTTT
CDR3aa: CASSVWSADTQYF

d_gene: -
j_gene: TRBJ2-5
abundance: -
v_gene: TRBV9
len: 13
CDR3nt: TGTGCCAGCAGCGTGGGGGCCCAAGAGACCCAGTACTTC
CDR3aa: CASSVGAQETQYF

d_gene: -
j_gene: TRBJ1-1
abundance: -
v_gene: TRBV11-2
len: 16
CDR3nt: TGTGCCAGCAGCTTAGATGCCCAGGGAAGGAACACTGAAGCTTTCTTT
CDR3aa: CASSLDAQGRNTEAFF

d_gene: -
j_gene: TRBJ2-3
abundance: -
v_gene: TRBV6-1
len: 14
CDR3nt: TGTGCCAGCAGTGAAGGTCTAGCTTTCAATACGCAGTATTTT
CDR3aa: CASSEGLAFNTQYF

d_gene: -
j_gene: TRBJ2-5
abundance: -
v_gene: TRBV5-1
len: 15
CDR3nt: TGCGCCAGCAGCGATGTCCGGGGAAACCAAGAGACCCAGTACTTC
CDR3aa: CASSDVRGNQETQYF

d_gene: TRBD1
j_gene: TRBJ1-1
abundance: -
v_gene: TRBV2
len: 14
CDR3nt: TGTGCCAGCATTGCAACAGGGGCTTACACTGAAGCTTTCTTT
CDR3aa: CASIATGAYTEAFF

d_gene: -
j_gene: TRBJ2-7
abundance: -
v_gene: TRBV5-1
len: 16
CDR3nt: TGCGCCAGCAGCTTGACCGAGGGGGGGACTTCCTACGAGCAGTACTTC
CDR3aa: CASSLTEGGTSYEQYF

d_gene: TRBD2
j_gene: TRBJ2-5
abundance: -
v_gene: TRBV29-1
len: 15
CDR3nt: TGCAGCGTTGAAGGTTTGGCGGGGGTGTCAGAGACCCAGTACTTC
CDR3aa: CSVEGLAGVSETQYF

d_gene: -
j_gene: TRBJ1-2
abundance: -
v_gene: TRBV28
len: 14
CDR3nt: TGTGCCAGCAGTTTAGGCAGAAATAACTATGGCTACACCTTC
CDR3aa: CASSLGRNNYGYTF

d_gene: -
j_gene: TRBJ2-3
abundance: -
v_gene: TRBV21-1
len: 16
CDR3nt: TGTGCCAGCACCCTGGGACTAGCGGGGCGTCGGGATACGCAGTATTTT
CDR3aa: CASTLGLAGRRDTQYF

d_gene: -
j_gene: TRBJ2-7
abundance: -
v_gene: TRBV21-1
len: 15
CDR3nt: TGTGCCAGCAGCGCACGGACAGCGAAGAACTACGAGCAGTACTTC
CDR3aa: CASSARTAKNYEQYF

d_gene: TRBD1
j_gene: TRBJ1-1
abundance: -
v_gene: TRBV19
len: 13
CDR3nt: TGTGCCAGTAGGGGACAGGGCTTGGCTGAAGCTTTCTTT
CDR3aa: CASRGQGLAEAFF

d_gene: -
j_gene: TRBJ1-1
abundance: -
v_gene: TRBV11-2
len: 15
CDR3nt: TGTGCCAGCAGCTTATTCCCAGCGGGTGACACTGAAGCTTTCTTT
CDR3aa: CASSLFPAGDTEAFF

d_gene: TRBD1
j_gene: TRBJ1-1
abundance: -
v_gene: TRBV19
len: 14
CDR3nt: TGTGCCAGTATAGGGGACAGGGGCTACACTGAAGCTTTCTTT
CDR3aa: CASIGDRGYTEAFF

d_gene: TRBD2
j_gene: TRBJ2-1
abundance: -
v_gene: TRBV3-1/TRBV3-2
len: 16
CDR3nt: TGTGCCAGCAGCCCGCCGGGACTAGCGTTGATTAATGAGCAGTTCTTC
CDR3aa: CASSPPGLALINEQFF

d_gene: -
j_gene: TRBJ1-6
abundance: -
v_gene: TRBV7-3
len: 11
CDR3nt: TGTGCCAGCAGCTCCCTCAGTCACCTCCACTTT
CDR3aa: CASSSLSHLHF

d_gene: TRBD1
j_gene: TRBJ2-7
abundance: -
v_gene: TRBV4-1
len: 15
CDR3nt: TGCGCCAGCAGCCAACCGGGACAGGGAATAAACGAGCAGTACTTC
CDR3aa: CASSQPGQGINEQYF

d_gene: -
j_gene: TRBJ2-5
abundance: once
v_gene: TRBV7-9
len: 15
CDR3nt: TGTGCCAGCAGCCCGTCGAGACTAGAAATGGAGACCCAGTACTTC
CDR3aa: CASSPSRLEMETQYF

d_gene: -
j_gene: TRBJ1-5
abundance: -
v_gene: TRBV28
len: 12
CDR3nt: TGTGCCAGCAGTCTCTTGGCCCAGCCCCAGCATTTT
CDR3aa: CASSLLAQPQHF

d_gene: -
j_gene: TRBJ1-1
abundance: -
v_gene: TRBV19
len: 14
CDR3nt: TGTGCCAGCACAGAACAGGGAGGGCCCACTGAAGCTTTCTTT
CDR3aa: CASTEQGGPTEAFF

d_gene: -
j_gene: TRBJ1-1
abundance: -
v_gene: TRBV5-8
len: 12
CDR3nt: TGTGCCAGCAGTGACATGAACACTGAAGCTTTCTTT
CDR3aa: CASSDMNTEAFF

d_gene: TRBD1
j_gene: TRBJ1-1
abundance: -
v_gene: TRBV19
len: 15
CDR3nt: TGTGCCAGTAGCCAAAATCCGGGACAGCTTACTGAAGCTTTCTTT
CDR3aa: CASSQNPGQLTEAFF

d_gene: TRBD2
j_gene: TRBJ2-5
abundance: -
v_gene: TRBV10-2
len: 15
CDR3nt: TGCGCCAGCAGTGGGGCTAGCGGGACTGGAGAGACCCAGTACTTC
CDR3aa: CASSGASGTGETQYF

d_gene: TRBD2
j_gene: TRBJ2-3
abundance: -
v_gene: TRBV2
len: 16
CDR3nt: TGTGCCAGCAGCGAGCGGGGGGGCGGGGCACCAGATACGCAGTATTTT
CDR3aa: CASSERGGGAPDTQYF

d_gene: TRBD1
j_gene: TRBJ2-5
abundance: -
v_gene: TRBV15
len: 15
CDR3nt: TGTGCCACCAGCCTCTCCGGGACAGGGTGGGAGACCCAGTACTTC
CDR3aa: CATSLSGTGWETQYF

d_gene: -
j_gene: TRBJ1-5
abundance: -
v_gene: TRBV6-5
len: 16
CDR3nt: TGTGCCAGCAGTTACTCGTGGGGGGATAGCAATCAGCCCCAGCATTTT
CDR3aa: CASSYSWGDSNQPQHF

d_gene: -
j_gene: TRBJ1-5
abundance: -
v_gene: TRBV2
len: 15
CDR3nt: TGTGCCAGCAGTCCCTGGACTTTAGAGAGACAGCCCCAGCATTTT
CDR3aa: CASSPWTLERQPQHF